These 21 T cell receptor beta chains were sequenced from one sample in a study of blood T cell repertoires in COVID-19. Generated by immunoSEQ multiplex PCR, the TCRdb table keeps only in-frame clones and is missing some. The repertoire consists of 90,000 or so clones, with about nine tenths occurring once and the leading ten covering roughly 1.2%. Material for sequencing was peripheral blood. These receptor sequences come from a human donor in a cohort sampled during active COVID-19.

The chain has TRBV5-8 and TRBJ1-6, with 8 bases matching TRBD1. The CDR3 contains 15 residues. CDR1 and CDR2 (germline): SGHTS, YDEGEE. The V and J ends lost 4 bases and 8 bases, in that order; junction bases with no gene match: 8. This CDR3 is CASSRRQGTDSPLHF. The CDR3 bases are TGTGCCAGCAGCCGTCGACAGGGGACGGATTCACCCCTCCACTTT.

This clone was seen a few times. The chain is built from TRBV29-1 and TRBJ2-7; a weak D match, TRBD1 (6 bases). The germline V gene encodes CDR1 SQVTM and CDR2 ANQGSEA. The V gene lost 6 bases and the J gene lost 1 base, with 16 bases spanning the gap. This CDR3 spans 14 amino acids. DNA for the CDR3: TGCAGCGTGGGGGCCGAGGGCTCTTCCTACGAGCAGTACTTC. Amino acid sequence: CSVGAEGSSYEQYF.

This sequence joins TRBV7-9 and TRBJ1-3; TRBD1 agrees at 8 bases. J lost 4 bases, V lost 3 bases, and 5 bases had no gene match. The CDR3 has 15 residues. Looked up from germline, CDR1 is SEHNR and CDR2 is FQNEAQ (reference sequence). CDR3 nucleotides: TGTGCCAGCAGCTTTCGGACAGGGCGAGGAAACACCATATATTTT. Amino acid sequence: CASSFRTGRGNTIYF. The complete variable domain, with remaining parts taken from reference TRBV7-9 and TRBJ1-3, reads DTGVSQNPRHKITKRGQNVTFRCDPISEHNRLYWYRQTLGQGPEFLTYFQNEAQLEKSRLLSDRFSAERPKGSFSTLEIQRTEQGDSAMYLCASSFRTGRGNTIYFGEGSWLTVV.

The V and J genes are TRBV11-2 and TRBJ1-6; D not certain. Germline CDR1 SGHAT, CDR2 FQNNGV. The CDR3 totals 16 residues. V lost 5 bases, J lost 6 bases, and 17 bases lay in between. CDR3: CASSPRGDRLNSPLHF. The CDR3, as DNA: TGTGCCAGCAGCCCGAGAGGAGACCGCCTTAATTCACCCCTCCACTTT.

The rearrangement joins TRBV7-9 to TRBJ2-1; possible D gene TRBD2, 5 bases. Trimming left V 3 bases short and J 6 bases short, with 15 bases between. The CDR3 contains 15 residues. The germline V gene has CDR1 SEHNR and CDR2 FQNEAQ (reference sequence). This CDR3 reads CASSLSGITGNEQFF. The DNA of the CDR3 is TGTGCCAGCAGCTTGTCCGGGATAACCGGCAATGAGCAGTTCTTC.

The chain joins TRBV14 to TRBJ1-2; D ambiguous. The germline V gene has CDR1 SGHDN and CDR2 FVKESK. The CDR3 has 13 residues. Trimming left V 1 base short and J 4 bases short, with 7 bases between. The CDR3 here is CASSQVYSYGYTF. In nucleotides, the CDR3 is TGTGCCAGCAGCCAAGTGTACAGCTATGGCTACACCTTC.

This clone came up a few times. The V call is TRBV28, the J call TRBJ2-7; perhaps TRBD2 as D (5 bases). The ends were cut back, 11 bases at V and 7 bases at J, with 18 bases in the middle. Germline CDR1 is MDHEN and CDR2 is SYDVKM. The CDR3 length is 12 residues. The CDR3 protein is CALGRGSFEQYF. The DNA of the CDR3 is TGTGCCCTTGGACGGGGATCGTTTGAGCAGTACTTC. The whole variable domain, filled in from reference TRBV28 and TRBJ2-7, reads DVKVTQSSRYLVKRTGEKVFLECVQDMDHENMFWYRQDPGLGLRLIYFSYDVKMKEKGDIPEGYSVSREKKERFSLILESASTNQTSMYLCALGRGSFEQYFGPGTRLTVT.

The gene calls are TRBV30 and TRBJ2-2; maybe TRBD2 (6 bases). Germline assignment: CDR1 GTSNPN and CDR2 SVGIG (reference sequence). Trimming pared 0 bases from V and 4 bases from J, leaving 6 bases between. The CDR3 runs 13 residues. The CDR3 sequence: CAWSVGGTGELFF. The CDR3 DNA is TGTGCCTGGAGTGTGGGGGGCACCGGGGAGCTGTTTTTT.

This chain joins TRBV7-2 and TRBJ2-1; 7 positions agree with TRBD2. The CDR3 is 15 residues long. Per germline, CDR1 SGHTA and CDR2 FQGNSA. With V trimmed by 0 bases and J by 6 bases, 5 bases remained unmatched. DNA for the CDR3: TGTGCCAGCAGCTTAGCGTCCGGCGGGGGCAATGAGCAGTTCTTC. This sequence encodes CASSLASGGGNEQFF.

The chain carries TRBV12-3 or TRBV12-4 and TRBJ2-5, with TRBD1 as a possible D gene (6 bases). V dropped 7 bases and J dropped 3 bases, with 12 bases sitting between them. The CDR3 runs 13 residues. CDR3 coding DNA: TGTGCCAGCAACCTTGGGACAAAAGAGACCCAGTACTTC. It is translated as CASNLGTKETQYF.

The rearrangement joins TRBV7-9 to TRBJ1-1; D call uncertain. The V end was cut by 6 bases, the J end by 4 bases, with 12 bases between. This CDR3 comprises 13 residues. Germline V lookup: CDR1 SEHNR, CDR2 FQNEAQ (reference sequence). CDR3 sequence reads: CASSPGGGTEAFF. The CDR3 DNA is TGTGCCAGCAGTCCAGGAGGCGGCACTGAAGCTTTCTTT.

The chain combines TRBV10-2 with TRBJ1-5; D not certain. The ends were cut back, 10 bases at V and 2 bases at J, with 12 bases in the middle. CDR1 is WSHSY, CDR2 SAAADI, per germline. This CDR3 has 13 amino acids. The CDR3 reads CAIPQRRNQPQHF. Here the CDR3 DNA reads TGCGCCATCCCCCAGCGCCGCAATCAGCCCCAGCATTTT.

The chain is built from TRBV11-2 and TRBJ1-4; D is possibly TRBD1 (5 bases). Trimming cost V 5 bases and J 8 bases, with 9 bases left between them. The germline V gene has CDR1 SGHAT and CDR2 FQNNGV. This CDR3 region has 12 residues. The CDR3 spells CASSLGGEKLFF. The CDR3 DNA follows: TGTGCCAGCAGCCTGGGGGGGGAAAAACTGTTTTTT.

CDR3 sequence (DNA): TGTGCCAGCAGTTGGGACAGGGGGAACACTGAAGCTTTCTTT. This sequence encodes CASSWDRGNTEAFF. The chain links TRBV2 to TRBJ1-1; TRBD1 aligns across 10 bases. This CDR3 is built from 14 residues. The V segment lost 5 bases and the J segment 1 base; nucleotides outside the gene matches: 1. In germline, CDR1 is SNHLY, CDR2 FYNNEI. The full variable domain, its missing parts supplied by reference TRBV2 and TRBJ1-1, is EPEVTQTPSHQVTQMGQEVILRCVPISNHLYFYWYRQILGQKVEFLVSFYNNEISEKSEIFDDQFSVERPDGSNFTLKIRSTKLEDSAMYFCASSWDRGNTEAFFGQGTRLTVV.

This clone showed up just a few times. The chain employs TRBV18 and TRBJ1-5, with a possible D match to TRBD1 (5 bases). The V end was cut by 5 bases, the J end by 1 base, with 12 bases between. The CDR3 contains 15 residues. Germline V CDR1 and CDR2: KGHSH, LQKENI. The CDR3 region is CASSGLGQSNQPQHF. CDR3 coding DNA: TGTGCCAGCTCAGGCCTGGGGCAGAGCAATCAGCCCCAGCATTTT.

The J gene is TRBJ2-1, the V gene TRBV4-1, with D maybe TRBD2 (5 bases). Trimming took 0 bases from V and 10 from J, leaving 28 bases between them. Germline CDR1 reads MGHRA; CDR2 reads YSYEKL. This CDR3 spans 19 amino acids. CDR3 sequence (DNA): TGCGCCAGCAGCCAAGACCAAAGTCGGATAGCGCGCGAGGGTCGGGAGCAGTTCTTC. It is translated as CASSQDQSRIAREGREQFF.

The chain combines TRBV10-2 with TRBJ2-7, with TRBD1 as a possible D gene (6 bases). Trimming cost V 2 bases and J 1 base, with 12 bases left between them. CDR1 is WSHSY and CDR2 is SAAADI in the germline V gene. This CDR3 has 15 residues. The CDR3 region has the DNA TGCGCCAGCAGTGAGGTTGGGACATCTTCCTACGAGCAGTACTTC. This sequence encodes CASSEVGTSSYEQYF.

The V call is TRBV6-4, the J call TRBJ1-2, with D maybe TRBD1 (6 bases). Germline V CDR1 and CDR2: MRHNA, SNTAGT. Trimming removed 4 bases from V and 7 bases from J, with 13 bases in between. The CDR3 is 13 residues long. CDR3 residues: CASSGQQGSGYTF. In DNA, the CDR3 is TGTGCCAGCAGTGGGCAGCAGGGGAGTGGCTACACCTTC.

The gene calls are TRBV5-1 and TRBJ2-1; 8 positions match TRBD2. The CDR3 loop spans 15 amino acids. Per germline, CDR1 SGHRS and CDR2 YFSETQ. The junction had 8 bases not matched to a gene; V was cut back by 4 bases and J by 5 bases. The CDR3 reads CASSESGSGHNEQFF. The DNA for the CDR3 is TGCGCCAGCAGCGAGAGCGGGAGCGGACACAATGAGCAGTTCTTC. Full variable domain (missing parts from reference TRBV5-1 and TRBJ2-1): KAGVTQTPRYLIKTRGQQVTLSCSPISGHRSVSWYQQTPGQGLQFLFEYFSETQRNKGNFPGRFSGRQFSNSRSEMNVSTLELGDSALYLCASSESGSGHNEQFFGPGTRLTVL.

The chain links TRBV5-1 to TRBJ2-2, with D unclear. This CDR3 has 13 amino acids. Germline CDR1 is SGHRS and CDR2 is YFSETQ. Trimming cost V 4 bases and J 7 bases, with 11 bases left between them. CDR3 sequence: CASSLFSGGELFF. CDR3 sequence (DNA): TGCGCCAGCAGCCTTTTCAGTGGCGGGGAGCTGTTTTTT. Together with reference TRBV5-1 and TRBJ2-2, the CDR3 gives the full variable domain: KAGVTQTPRYLIKTRGQQVTLSCSPISGHRSVSWYQQTPGQGLQFLFEYFSETQRNKGNFPGRFSGRQFSNSRSEMNVSTLELGDSALYLCASSLFSGGELFFGEGSRLTVL.

This chain joins TRBV13 and TRBJ2-3; TRBD2 matches 7 bases. CDR3 size: 15 residues. The germline CDR1 and CDR2 sequences are PRHDT and FYEKMQ (reference sequence). Unmatched junction bases numbered 6, after V lost 0 bases and J lost 6 bases. Here the CDR3 DNA reads TGTGCCAGCAGCTTAGGCGGGGGGACTGCGGATACGCAGTATTTT. Translated: CASSLGGGTADTQYF.